The table lists the clone carrying this T cell receptor (beta chain) with many counts. The source of the sample is a study of T-cell reconstitution after alpha-beta-depleted transplantation in children. Preparation of the TCRbeta library used unique molecular identifiers. In TCRdb, the PCR reads were re-called with MiXCR into one record per CDR3 protein. The table records about 230,000 distinct CDR3 sequences, 9% to 10% of them present only once. CDR3 length equals 13 residues. V lost 9 bases and J lost 6; bases outside the gene matches: 5. Looked up from germline, CDR1 is ENHRY and CDR2 is SYGVKD. The source was PBMCs from the stem cell graft donor, collected from the stem cell graft. The TCR sequence derives from a human donor who donated a stem cell graft to a child with SCID. The chain has TRBV10-3 and TRBJ2-1; 10 nucleotides line up with TRBD2. In DNA, the CDR3 is TGTGCCATAAAAGCGGGGGGGGGCAATGAGCAGTTCTTC. It is translated as CAIKAGGGNEQFF.